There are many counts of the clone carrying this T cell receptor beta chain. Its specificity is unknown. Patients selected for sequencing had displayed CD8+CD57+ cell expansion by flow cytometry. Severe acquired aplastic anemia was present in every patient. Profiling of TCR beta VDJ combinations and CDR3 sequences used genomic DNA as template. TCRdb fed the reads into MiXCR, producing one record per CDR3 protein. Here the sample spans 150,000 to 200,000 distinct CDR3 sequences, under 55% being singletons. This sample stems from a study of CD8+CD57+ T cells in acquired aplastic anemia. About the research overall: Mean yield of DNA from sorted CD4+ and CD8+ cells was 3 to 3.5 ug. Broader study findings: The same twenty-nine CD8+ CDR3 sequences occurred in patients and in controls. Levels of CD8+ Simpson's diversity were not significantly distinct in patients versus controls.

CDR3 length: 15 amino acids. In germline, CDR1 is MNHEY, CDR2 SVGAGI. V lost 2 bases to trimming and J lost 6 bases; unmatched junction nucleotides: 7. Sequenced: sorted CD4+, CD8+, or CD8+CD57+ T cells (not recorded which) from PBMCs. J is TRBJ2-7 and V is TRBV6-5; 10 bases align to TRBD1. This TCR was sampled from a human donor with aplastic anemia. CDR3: CASSYGTGVSGEQYF. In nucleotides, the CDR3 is TGTGCCAGCAGTTACGGGACAGGGGTTTCGGGCGAGCAGTACTTC.